Sequencing of this T cell receptor (beta chain) was carried out in a study of T cell repertoires in cytomegalovirus infection. TCRdb re-derived calls from the reads in MiXCR, one entry per CDR3 protein. The sample lists 380,000 or so distinct CDR3 sequences, roughly 34% occurring once. Concerning this clonotype: Its antigen remains unknown.

Germline V CDR1 and CDR2: MDHEN, SYDVKM. The germline V and J ends were trimmed by 6 bases and 1 base, with 19 bases remaining between them. CDR3 length equals 16 residues. The sequencing used cultured PBMCs, collected from culture after CMV antigen stimulation. The clonotype was recovered from a human donor in good health (CMV status not recorded). Some clones in this sample may be carry-over from other donors' samples. This chain uses TRBV28 with TRBJ2-7; D may be TRBD2 (5 bases). The CDR3 DNA sequence: TGTGCCAGCAGGGGTGCGGGCCCGAGGTGGTCCTACGAGCAGTACTTC. Amino acid sequence: CASRGAGPRWSYEQYF.